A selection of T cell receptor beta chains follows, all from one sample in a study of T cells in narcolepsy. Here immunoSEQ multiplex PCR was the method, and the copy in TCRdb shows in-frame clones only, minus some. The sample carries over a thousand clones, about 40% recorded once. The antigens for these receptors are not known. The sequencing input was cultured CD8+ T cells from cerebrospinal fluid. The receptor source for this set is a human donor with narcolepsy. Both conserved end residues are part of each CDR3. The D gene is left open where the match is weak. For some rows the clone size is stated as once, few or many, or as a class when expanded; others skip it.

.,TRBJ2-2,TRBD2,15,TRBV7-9,CASSFPSGGAGELFF,TGTGCCAGCAGCTTCCCTAGCGGGGGGGCCGGGGAGCTGTTTTTT
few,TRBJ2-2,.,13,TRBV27,CASTATGRGELFF,TGTGCCAGCACCGCCACAGGGCGAGGGGAGCTGTTTTTT
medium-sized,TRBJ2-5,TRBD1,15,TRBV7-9,CASSLVQGALETQYF,TGTGCCAGCAGCTTAGTACAGGGGGCGTTGGAGACCCAGTACTTC
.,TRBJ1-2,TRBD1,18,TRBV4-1,CASSQDTIRQGDNYGYTF,TGCGCCAGCAGCCAAGATACGATTCGACAGGGTGACAACTATGGCTACACCTTC
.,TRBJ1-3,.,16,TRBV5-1,CASSLEGVRSGNTIYF,TGCGCCAGCAGCTTGGAGGGGGTTCGCTCTGGAAACACCATATATTTT
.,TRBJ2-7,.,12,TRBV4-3,CASRGEAYEQYF,TGCGCCAGCCGAGGGGAGGCCTACGAGCAGTACTTC
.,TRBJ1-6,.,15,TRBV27,CASSLSGRVNSPLHF,TGTGCCAGCAGTTTATCGGGCAGGGTTAATTCACCCCTCCACTTT
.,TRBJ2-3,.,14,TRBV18,CASSPRRSTDTQYF,TGTGCCAGCTCACCAAGACGGAGCACAGATACGCAGTATTTT
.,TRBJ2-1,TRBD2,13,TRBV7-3,CASSPGGFNEQFF,TGTGCCAGCAGCCCCGGGGGGTTCAATGAGCAGTTCTTC
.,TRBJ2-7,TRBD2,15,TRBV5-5,CASSQAGAGVHEQYF,TGTGCCAGCAGCCAAGCGGGAGCGGGAGTCCACGAGCAGTACTTC
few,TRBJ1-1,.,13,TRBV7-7,CASSLDSYTEAFF,TGTGCCAGCAGCCTCGACAGTTACACTGAAGCTTTCTTT
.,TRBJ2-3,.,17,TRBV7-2,CASSRENRDPGSDTQYF,TGTGCCAGCAGCAGAGAGAACAGGGACCCGGGATCCGATACGCAGTATTTT
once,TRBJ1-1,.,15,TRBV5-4,CASSIPGEGQTEAFF,TGTGCCAGCAGCATCCCGGGAGAGGGGCAAACTGAAGCTTTCTTT
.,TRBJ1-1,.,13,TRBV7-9,CATTPGQNTEAFF,TGTGCCACCACCCCCGGGCAGAACACTGAAGCTTTCTTT
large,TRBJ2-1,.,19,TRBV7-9,CASSIYQDSKVAPYNEQFF,TGTGCCAGCAGCATATATCAGGATTCGAAAGTGGCTCCCTACAATGAGCAGTTCTTC
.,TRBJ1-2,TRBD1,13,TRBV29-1,CSVGQGANYGYTF,TGCAGCGTGGGACAGGGGGCGAACTATGGCTACACCTTC
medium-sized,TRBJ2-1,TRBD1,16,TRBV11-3,CASSLLPGQGYNEQFF,TGTGCCAGCAGCTTGCTCCCGGGACAGGGCTACAATGAGCAGTTCTTC
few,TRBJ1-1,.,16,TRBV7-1,CASSFPPGHPNTEAFF,TGTGCCAGCAGCTTCCCCCCGGGACATCCGAACACTGAAGCTTTCTTT
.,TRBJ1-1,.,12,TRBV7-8,CASSSGGTEAFF,TGTGCCAGCAGCAGCGGGGGGACTGAAGCTTTCTTT
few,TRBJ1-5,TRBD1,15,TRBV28,CGCSLAQGGNQPQHF,TGTGGCTGCAGTTTGGCTCAGGGGGGCAATCAGCCCCAGCATTTT
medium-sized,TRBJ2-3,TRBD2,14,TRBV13,CASSQGLGTDTQYF,TGTGCCAGCAGCCAAGGACTAGGCACAGATACGCAGTATTTT
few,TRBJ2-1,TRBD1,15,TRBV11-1,CASSSGQSHYNEQFF,TGTGCCAGCAGCTCGGGACAGAGCCACTACAATGAGCAGTTCTTC
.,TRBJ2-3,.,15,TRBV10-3,CAISESQGRGDTQYF,TGTGCCATCAGTGAGTCACAGGGGAGGGGAGATACGCAGTATTTT
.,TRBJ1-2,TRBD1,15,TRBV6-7,CASSPLGTDNYGYTF,TGTGCCAGCAGCCCCCTAGGGACAGATAACTATGGCTACACCTTC
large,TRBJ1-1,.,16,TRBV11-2,CASSSPAAMMNTEAFF,TGTGCCAGCAGCTCCCCGGCAGCGATGATGAACACTGAAGCTTTCTTT
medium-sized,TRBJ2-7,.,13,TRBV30,CAYQGRTYYEQYF,TGTGCCTATCAAGGGAGGACTTACTACGAGCAGTACTTC
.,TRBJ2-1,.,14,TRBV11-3,CASSFITRGGEQFF,TGTGCCAGCAGCTTCATAACGCGAGGAGGTGAGCAGTTCTTC
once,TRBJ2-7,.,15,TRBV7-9,CTSSSTGLSSYGQYF,TGTACCAGCAGCTCGACAGGATTGAGCTCCTACGGGCAGTACTTC
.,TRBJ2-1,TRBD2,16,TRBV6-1,CASSDPWAGGLNGQFF,TGTGCCAGCAGTGACCCCTGGGCGGGGGGGCTCAATGGGCAGTTCTTC
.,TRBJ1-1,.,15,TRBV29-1,CSVEVQGRTDTEAFF,TGCAGCGTTGAAGTTCAGGGCAGGACGGACACTGAAGCTTTCTTT
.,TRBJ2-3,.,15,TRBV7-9,CASSSVGGSTDTQYF,TGTGCCAGCAGCTCGGTAGGTGGAAGCACAGATACGCAGTATTTT
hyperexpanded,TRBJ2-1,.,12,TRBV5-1,CASSLEGDEQFF,TGCGCCAGCAGCTTGGAGGGGGATGAGCAGTTCTTC
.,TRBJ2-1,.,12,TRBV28,CASSLGLNEQFF,TGTGCCAGCAGTTTAGGATTAAATGAGCAGTTCTTC
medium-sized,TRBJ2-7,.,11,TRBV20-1,CSAAELSEQYF,TGCAGTGCCGCCGAACTGAGCGAGCAGTACTTC
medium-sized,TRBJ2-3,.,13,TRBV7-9,CASGGVGTDTQYF,TGTGCCAGCGGGGGCGTAGGCACAGATACGCAGTATTTT
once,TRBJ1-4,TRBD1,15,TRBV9,CASTRGGQGGEKLFF,TGTGCCAGCACCAGGGGAGGACAGGGAGGGGAAAAACTGTTTTTT
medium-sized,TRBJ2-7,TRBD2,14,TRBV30,CAWRGLAGIGEQYF,TGTGCCTGGAGGGGACTAGCGGGGATTGGCGAGCAGTACTTC
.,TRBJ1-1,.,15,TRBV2,CASSIPGEGQTEAFF,TGTGCCAGCAGCATCCCGGGAGAGGGGCAAACTGAAGCTTTCTTT
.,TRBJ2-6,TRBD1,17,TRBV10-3,CASSPGQGFPGANVLTF,TGTGCCAGCAGTCCCGGACAGGGGTTCCCTGGGGCCAACGTCCTGACTTTC
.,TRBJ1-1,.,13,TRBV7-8,CASSLRGETEAFF,TGTGCCAGCAGCTTACGGGGGGAAACTGAAGCTTTCTTT
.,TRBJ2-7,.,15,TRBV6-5,CASSFVGHPHYEQYF,TGTGCCAGCAGCTTCGTGGGGCACCCCCACTACGAGCAGTACTTC
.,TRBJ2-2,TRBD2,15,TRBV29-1,CSAKLAGGYTGELFF,TGCAGCGCTAAATTAGCGGGGGGTTACACCGGGGAGCTGTTTTTT
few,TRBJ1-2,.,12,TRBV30,CAWKSTNYGYTF,TGTGCCTGGAAATCGACTAACTATGGCTACACCTTC
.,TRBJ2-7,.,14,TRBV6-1,CASWATDSPYEQYF,TGTGCCAGCTGGGCAACGGACAGTCCCTACGAGCAGTACTTC
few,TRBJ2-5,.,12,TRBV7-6,CASRGDTETQYF,TGTGCCAGCAGAGGGGATACGGAGACCCAGTACTTC
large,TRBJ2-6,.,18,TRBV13,CASSGGGELFSGANVLTF,TGTGCCAGCAGCGGGGGCGGGGAACTCTTCTCTGGGGCCAACGTCCTGACTTTC
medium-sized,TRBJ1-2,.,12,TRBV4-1,CASSPGGGGYTF,TGCGCCAGCAGCCCGGGGGGAGGGGGCTACACCTTC
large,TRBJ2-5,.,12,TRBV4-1,CASSQDQETQYF,TGCGCCAGCAGCCAAGACCAAGAGACCCAGTACTTC
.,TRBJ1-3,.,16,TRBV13,CASSDQPYASGNTIYF,TGTGCCAGCAGTGATCAGCCCTACGCCTCTGGAAACACCATATATTTT
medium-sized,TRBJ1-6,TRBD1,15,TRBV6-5,CASSYSRQGGSPLHF,TGTGCCAGCAGTTACTCCCGACAGGGGGGTTCACCCCTCCACTTT
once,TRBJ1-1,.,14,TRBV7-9,CASSLDFGQLEAFF,TGTGCCAGCAGCTTAGATTTTGGGCAGCTGGAAGCTTTCTTT
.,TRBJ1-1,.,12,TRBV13,CASSPGTIEAFF,TGTGCCAGCAGCCCCGGGACAATTGAAGCTTTCTTT